This TCR beta chain was sequenced for a study of blood T cell repertoires in COVID-19. This clone appeared a single time. The sample contains more than one DNA sequence encoding this CDR3. In the original processing: Researchers report that nucleated cell counts were estimated from reference gene primer amplification. This table comes from immunoSEQ multiplex PCR, and its TCRdb copy is limited to in-frame clones, with some not included. From that table come the V and J calls and clone size; the DNA was used to work out D and trimming. In the table there are fewer than 400,000 clones, 85% to 90% of which are singletons. The V gene lost 2 bases and the J gene lost 3 bases, with 10 bases spanning the gap. Germline V CDR1 and CDR2: SGHRS, YFSETQ. CDR3 length equals 14 residues.

The V call is TRBV5-1, the J call TRBJ2-3; tentatively, D is TRBD2 (6 bases). The TCR comes from a woman younger than 45 with COVID-19, enrolled during active disease. Input material: peripheral blood. The CDR3 loop reads CASSLGTATDTQYF. Here the CDR3 DNA reads TGCGCCAGCAGCTTAGGGACTGCAACAGATACGCAGTATTTT.